This TCR beta chain was documented in a study of OX40 agonist ivuxolimab in advanced cancers. Study-wide background: Partial responses were recorded for three patients, including one with hepatocellular carcinoma and two with cutaneous melanoma.

The protocol was immunoSEQ multiplex PCR, while the TCRdb copy is restricted to in-frame clones and leaves out a portion. The table lists about 50,000 clones, 85% to 95% of them singletons. The CDR3 is 14 residues long. Germline V lookup: CDR1 SGHVS, CDR2 FQNEAQ. The V gene lost 1 base and the J gene lost 8 bases, with 14 bases spanning the gap. General study points: On average, CD8+ T cells had more expanded clones than CD4+. Some patients without response likewise showed low normalized clonal expansion. Compared with others, partial responders at 0.1-3.0 mg/kg displayed clonal expansion among the lowest.

This clone occurred a few times. Its specificity is unknown. This specimen consisted of CD4+ or CD8+ T cells sorted from blood, obtained in a trial of the OX40 agonist ivuxolimab. The source is an adult with an advanced solid tumor such as melanoma, head and neck, liver or kidney cancer. The rearrangement links TRBV7-8 to TRBJ2-5; maybe TRBD2 (6 bases). The CDR3: CASSLGGETGTQYF. Here the CDR3 DNA reads TGTGCCAGCAGCTTAGGCGGGGAAACGGGTACCCAGTACTTC.